A single sample gave rise to the 4 T cell receptor beta chains below, sequenced in a study of breast tumors, draining lymph nodes, adjacent tissues. TCRdb passed the multiplex PCR reads through MiXCR, listing each CDR3 protein once. The sample has under 350,000 distinct CDR3 sequences, roughly 31% seen once. Breast cancer patients provided tissue from their axillary draining lymph nodes. The sequenced material came from axillary lymph node tissue. The origin of the receptors is a female donor with breast cancer. Some clones in this sample may be carry-over from other donors' samples.

Many counts were recorded for this clonotype. The genes are TRBV5-1 and TRBJ2-5, with D hard to call. The CDR3 sequence is 13 residues long. CDR1 is SGHRS and CDR2 is YFSETQ in the germline V gene. V lost 4 bases and J 3 bases, leaving 10 bases between the germline ends. The CDR3 DNA reads as TGCGCCAGCAGCCTCAGTCACGAAGAGACCCAGTACTTC. Amino acids: CASSLSHEETQYF. Drawing the rest from reference TRBV5-1 and TRBJ2-5, the complete variable domain is KAGVTQTPRYLIKTRGQQVTLSCSPISGHRSVSWYQQTPGQGLQFLFEYFSETQRNKGNFPGRFSGRQFSNSRSEMNVSTLELGDSALYLCASSLSHEETQYFGPGTRLLVL.

This clonotype was seen many times. The rearrangement uses TRBV5-1 and TRBJ2-3; 10 nucleotides match TRBD2. CDR3 length: 18 residues. After removal of 0 bases from V and 2 bases from J, the junction contained 9 bases not matched to a gene. CDR1 and CDR2 (germline): SGHRS, YFSETQ. This chain's CDR3 is CASSLVTSGFITTDTQYF. The DNA of the CDR3 is TGCGCCAGCAGCTTGGTGACTAGCGGGTTCATTACCACAGATACGCAGTATTTT.

About this clonotype: This may come from a read error, since a much larger clone is one base off. The chain combines TRBV12-3 or TRBV12-4 with TRBJ1-5; 7 nucleotides match TRBD1. The CDR3 is made up of 17 amino acids. V trimming: 3 bases; J trimming: 4 bases; junction bases outside the gene matches: 12. CDR3 DNA: TGTGCCAGCAGTTTCGCGCTAGGCAGGGGGTATAATCAGCCCCAGCATTTT. Its translation: CASSFALGRGYNQPQHF.

This clonotype was seen more than once but under ten times. The V and J genes are TRBV30 and TRBJ2-2, with D perhaps matching TRBD1 (5 bases). This CDR3 has 14 residues. Trimming removed 0 bases from V and 6 bases from J, with 11 bases in between. Germline-derived CDR1 and CDR2 are GTSNPN and SVGIG (reference sequence). CDR3 coding DNA: TGTGCCTGGAGTGTAAGCAGGGCCTCCGGGGAGCTGTTTTTT. Residues: CAWSVSRASGELFF.